Sequencing of this TCR beta chain was carried out in a study of shared clonotypes between healthy human individuals. Data came from immunoSEQ multiplex PCR; TCRdb stores just in-frame clones and leaves some out. The sample contains over 2 million clones, 80% to 95% of which appear only once. The germline V gene encodes CDR1 SGHDT and CDR2 YYEEEE. V lost 2 bases and J lost 4; bases outside the gene matches: 6. This CDR3 contains 15 residues. The source is a man aged 18-30 years in good health. Some clones in this sample may be carry-over from other donors' samples. The specimen was naive CD4+ T cells from PBMCs. Subset noted: CD45RA+ positively selected. The chain recombines TRBV5-6 with TRBJ2-3; 8 bases map to TRBD1. DNA for the CDR3: TGTGCCAGCAGCTTCAGGGGGCGCCGGGCAGATACGCAGTATTTT. Protein product: CASSFRGRRADTQYF.